This T cell receptor (beta chain) was found in a study of blood T cell repertoires in COVID-19. Study background: Material from acute and convalescent COVID-19 was sourced from the United States, Italy and Spain. Nucleic acid was either cDNA or gDNA, and it came from T cells, B-cell-depleted T cells, or PBMCs.

Per the original data handling: Amplification from reference gene primers served as the basis for estimated nucleated cell counts. Some clones are missing from TCRdb's copy, which holds only in-frame ones; the method was immunoSEQ multiplex PCR. V, J and clone size derive from that table, while D and trimming were established from the DNA sequence. Counted here are more than 140,000 clones, about 79% occurring once; the ten biggest clones make up 5.5% to 8%. This CDR3 has 12 amino acids. V lost 9 bases to trimming and J lost 7 bases; unmatched junction nucleotides: 2. CDR1 and CDR2 (germline): SNHLY, FYNNEI.

The source material was peripheral blood. The chain is built from TRBV2 and TRBJ1-3; 11 bases map to TRBD1. This receptor was obtained from a woman between 45 and 60 years old in a cohort sampled during active or convalescent COVID-19. The CDR3 loop is CARGTGGNTIYF. The CDR3 region has the DNA TGTGCCAGGGGGACAGGGGGGAACACCATATATTTT.